This TCR beta chain came from a study of T cells in Graves' hyperthyroidism and ophthalmopathy. The CDR3 loop spans 11 amino acids. V lost 4 bases, J lost 8 bases, and 6 bases lay in between. Germline loops: CDR1 LNHDA, CDR2 SQIVND (reference sequence). RNA transcripts were the template for amplifying TCR beta CDR3 regions. HTBI primers were employed in a first-round RT-PCR of the TCR CDR3. Via MiXCR, TCRdb re-called the multiplex PCR reads, giving one row per CDR3 protein. Among 500,000 to 650,000 distinct CDR3 sequences listed, roughly 14% were seen once. The sample consisted of blood. The chain uses TRBV19 and TRBJ2-1; possibly TRBD1 for D (6 bases). The receptor's source is a woman aged 50 to 65 with Graves' ophthalmopathy. The CDR3 protein is CASSTGDEQFF. For the CDR3, the DNA is TGTGCCAGTAGTACAGGGGATGAGCAGTTCTTC.